This TCR beta chain comes out of a study of blood T cell repertoires in COVID-19. Study at large: There were acute and convalescent COVID-19 samples, and they came from the United States, Italy and Spain. Sources were T cells, B-cell-depleted T cells, or PBMCs; the material itself was cDNA or gDNA.

During active infection, Seattle patients enrolled and were then monitored through disease. Methods used by the authors: Reference gene primer amplification in the assay estimated nucleated cell counts. Clones were sequenced by immunoSEQ multiplex PCR, and TCRdb holds only the in-frame ones, with some missing. That table is the source of V, J and clone size, and D and trimming were worked out from the DNA. Here the sample spans nearly 350,000 clones, roughly 90% being singletons. This clonotype originated in a woman aged 70-85 years with COVID-19, enrolled during active disease. Sequencing was done on a sample of peripheral blood.

In DNA, the CDR3 is TGTGCCAGCAGTTTTGTCCAAGTAACAGGAGCTAACTATGGCTACACCTTC. Translation: CASSFVQVTGANYGYTF. The chain joins TRBV28 to TRBJ1-2; tentative D call: TRBD1 (5 bases). This CDR3 has 17 residues. The V gene's germline CDR1 is MDHEN and CDR2 SYDVKM. V was pared by 3 bases and J by 0 bases, with 17 bases between.